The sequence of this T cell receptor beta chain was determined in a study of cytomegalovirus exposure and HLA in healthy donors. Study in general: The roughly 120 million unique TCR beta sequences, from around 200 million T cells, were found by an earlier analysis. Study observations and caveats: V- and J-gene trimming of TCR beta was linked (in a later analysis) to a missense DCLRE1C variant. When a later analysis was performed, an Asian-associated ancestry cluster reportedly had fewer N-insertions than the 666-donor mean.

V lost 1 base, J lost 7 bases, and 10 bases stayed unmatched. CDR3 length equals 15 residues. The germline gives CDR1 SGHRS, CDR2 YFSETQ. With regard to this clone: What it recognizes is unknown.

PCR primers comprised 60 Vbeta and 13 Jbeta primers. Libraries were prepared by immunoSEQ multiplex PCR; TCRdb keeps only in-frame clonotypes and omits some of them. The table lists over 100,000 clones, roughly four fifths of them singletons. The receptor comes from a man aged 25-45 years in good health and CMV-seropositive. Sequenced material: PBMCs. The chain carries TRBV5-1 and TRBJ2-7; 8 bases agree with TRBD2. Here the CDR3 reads CASSLFGAGDGEQYF. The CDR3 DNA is TGCGCCAGCAGCTTGTTCGGAGCGGGGGATGGGGAGCAGTACTTC.